Presented here are 26 T cell receptor beta chains from one specimen sequenced in a study of T cells expressing NK-cell markers. TCRdb re-called the 5' RACE reads and shows each CDR3 protein once, DNA omitted. The sample table sets out 120,000 to 150,000 distinct CDR3 sequences. Specimen: blood T cells: a sorted CD56 or NKG2C T cell subset, CD4+ or CD8+ T cells, or bulk PBMC T cells (not recorded which). The receptors here all came from a man younger than 35 in good health.

The genes are TRBV28 and TRBJ2-7; TCRdb calls TRBD1, which cannot be checked without DNA. The CDR3 is 14 residues long. Germline CDR1 reads MDHEN; CDR2 reads SYDVKM. The CDR3 sequence: CASRPVQGRYEQYF.

The CDR3 is CSVDLRGEQYF. The chain links TRBV29-1 to TRBJ2-7; TCRdb designates TRBD1, a call that cannot be tested without DNA. The CDR3 has 11 amino acids. Per germline, CDR1 SQVTM and CDR2 ANQGSEA.

The chain employs TRBV4-3 and TRBJ2-2. Germline V gene data show CDR1 as LGHNA and CDR2 as YSLEER. This CDR3 is built from 17 residues. The chain's CDR3 is CASSQGITSRNTGELFF.

The rearrangement links TRBV7-2 to TRBJ2-3; TCRdb's D call of TRBD2 is untestable without DNA. Germline V lookup: CDR1 SGHTA, CDR2 FQGNSA. The CDR3 has 15 amino acids. The chain's CDR3 is CASSLDSSGTDTQYF.

CDR3 in amino acids: CASNPGGRGTGELFF. The chain has TRBV6-1 and TRBJ2-2; absent DNA, TCRdb's TRBD1 call cannot be checked. Germline V lookup: CDR1 MNHNS, CDR2 SASEGT. The CDR3 length is 15 residues.

V is TRBV11-1 and J is TRBJ2-5; TCRdb's assignment of TRBD2 cannot be checked, as there is no DNA. CDR1 SGHAT and CDR2 FQDESV come from the germline V gene (reference sequence). There are 18 residues in the CDR3. CDR3: CASSFNTKGTSGIETQYF.

This CDR3 is CASSRPGGQETQYF. This chain links TRBV12-3 or TRBV12-4 with TRBJ2-5; the TCRdb call, TRBD1, lacks DNA for checking. The CDR3 length is 14 residues.

The chain combines TRBV19 with TRBJ2-7; the TCRdb D gene call, TRBD1, has no DNA to confirm it. Germline CDR1 and CDR2: LNHDA and SQIVND (reference sequence). The CDR3 loop spans 14 amino acids. The CDR3 loop reads CASSVPGQPYEQYF.

The chain carries TRBV5-1 and TRBJ2-7. Germline loops: CDR1 SGHRS, CDR2 YFSETQ. The CDR3 is 14 amino acids. Here the CDR3 reads CASSLGVSSYEQYF.

The genes are TRBV3-1 and TRBJ2-7; the TCRdb D gene call, TRBD1, has no DNA to confirm it. The germline gives CDR1 LGHDT, CDR2 YNNKEL (reference sequence). CDR3 length equals 15 residues. CDR3 sequence: CASSQGDRVKDEQYF.

The chain couples TRBV30 to TRBJ2-1; the TCRdb call, TRBD2, lacks DNA for checking. The CDR3 length is 17 residues. The germline V gene has CDR1 GTSNPN and CDR2 SVGIG (reference sequence). The CDR3 spells CAWSPLAGGSVYNEQFF.

The chain recombines TRBV25-1 with TRBJ2-3; as DNA is missing, the TRBD2 call by TCRdb cannot be tested. This CDR3 comprises 15 residues. The germline gives CDR1 MGHDK, CDR2 SYGVNS. CDR3 protein: CASAYSGRSTDTQNF.

The chain combines TRBV5-1 with TRBJ2-7. There are 15 residues in the CDR3. CDR1 and CDR2 from the germline V gene are SGHRS and YFSETQ. The CDR3 protein is CASALSWGEVYEQYF.

The rearrangement links TRBV10-2 to TRBJ2-1; the D gene TCRdb calls, TRBD1, cannot be checked with no DNA. Germline V gene sequence: CDR1 WSHSY, CDR2 SAAADI. This CDR3 has 12 amino acids. The CDR3: CASSEFGREQFF.

The genes are TRBV5-4 and TRBJ2-1; as DNA is missing, the TRBD1 call by TCRdb cannot be tested. This CDR3 has 17 amino acids. The V gene's germline CDR1 is SGHNT and CDR2 YYREEE (reference sequence). The CDR3 region is CASSLGPLTGERNEQFF.

The chain is built from TRBV3-1 and TRBJ2-1. Looked up from germline, CDR1 is LGHDT and CDR2 is YNNKEL (reference sequence). This CDR3 is built from 16 residues. The CDR3 region is CASSPFTDPSYNEQFF.

The rearrangement links TRBV16 to TRBJ2-1; TCRdb selects TRBD2, and the lack of DNA leaves this call unchecked. The CDR3 has 13 residues. CDR1 and CDR2 (germline): KGHSY, FQNENV. The CDR3 spells CASSQSNLLRTFF.

V and J are TRBV28 and TRBJ2-7; TCRdb's assignment of TRBD1 cannot be checked, as there is no DNA. This CDR3 is built from 13 residues. Germline CDR1 is MDHEN and CDR2 is SYDVKM. The CDR3: CASSPVGGNEQYF.

The chain recombines TRBV6-5 with TRBJ2-7; no DNA is available, so the TRBD1 call from TCRdb remains unchecked. This CDR3 is built from 14 residues. Germline CDR1 is MNHEY and CDR2 is SVGAGI. The chain's CDR3 is CASSYQGRGYEQYF.

The V gene is TRBV10-3, the J gene TRBJ1-1; TCRdb selects TRBD1, and the lack of DNA leaves this call unchecked. CDR3 size: 13 residues. The germline V gene encodes CDR1 ENHRY and CDR2 SYGVKD. The chain's CDR3 is CAIMDRVNTEAFF.

This chain uses TRBV11-3 with TRBJ2-5; the D call from TCRdb, TRBD1, cannot be confirmed without DNA. The germline V gene has CDR1 SGHNT and CDR2 YENEEA. The CDR3 has 14 amino acids. CDR3 residues: CASSLQDSLETQYF.

This chain links TRBV30 with TRBJ2-5; the TCRdb call, TRBD1, lacks DNA for checking. The CDR3 has 16 amino acids. The germline CDR1 and CDR2 sequences are GTSNPN and SVGIG (reference sequence). The CDR3 sequence is CAWSVAVGTKGETQYF.

V usage is TRBV12-3 or TRBV12-4 and J usage is TRBJ2-1. This CDR3 contains 12 residues. CDR3 amino acids: CASSLGFNEQFF.

The chain is built from TRBV20-1 and TRBJ2-3; TCRdb calls TRBD2, which cannot be checked without DNA. The CDR3 totals 19 residues. In germline, CDR1 is DFQATT, CDR2 SNEGSKA (reference sequence). The CDR3 protein is CSARDLRSASGDYTDTQYF.

This chain connects TRBV7-3 to TRBJ2-7; TCRdb outputs TRBD2, but without DNA this stays unchecked. CDR3 length: 14 residues. The germline V gene has CDR1 SGHTA and CDR2 FQGTGA. The CDR3 loop is CASSSTGGPYEQYF.

This chain connects TRBV27 to TRBJ1-5. This CDR3 region has 12 residues. Germline values: CDR1 MNHEY, CDR2 SMNVEV (reference sequence). This chain's CDR3 is CASSRSNQPQHF.